Below are 26 T cell receptor beta chains sequenced from a single sample in a study of metastatic and nonmetastatic thyroid tumors. Via MiXCR, TCRdb re-called the PCR reads. Here the sample spans about 59,000 clones, around 15% being singletons. No treatment had been given to any patient before thyroid surgery. Material for sequencing was blood. All receptors derive from a male donor with papillary thyroid cancer or a benign thyroid nodule (not recorded which). Some clones in this sample may be carry-over from other donors' samples.

This clone was picked up many times. V is TRBV11-3 and J is TRBJ2-2; tentative D call: TRBD2 (5 bases). Trimming took 1 base from V and 1 from J, leaving 22 bases between them. The CDR3 has 20 residues. Looked up from germline, CDR1 is SGHNT and CDR2 is YENEEA. The CDR3 DNA sequence: TGTGCCAGCAGCTTAGGGGGAGTAGTGTTAGGGTTGGGGAACACCGGGGAGCTGTTTTTT. It encodes CASSLGGVVLGLGNTGELFF.

This clone was counted many times. The chain carries TRBV27 and TRBJ2-5; 8 bases line up with TRBD1. Losses at the gene ends were 6 bases for V and 4 bases for J; bases not matched to a gene: 7. CDR3 size: 14 residues. Germline CDR1 MNHEY, CDR2 SMNVEV (reference sequence). The CDR3 coding sequence is TGTGCCAGCAGGATCAGGGGGCATTCAGAGACCCAGTACTTC. It translates to CASRIRGHSETQYF.

The sample holds many counts of this clone. This chain links TRBV7-2 with TRBJ1-2; perhaps TRBD1 as D (5 bases). The germline CDR1 and CDR2 sequences are SGHTA and FQGNSA. Trimming stripped 7 bases from V and 11 bases from J, with 23 bases between. CDR3 length equals 14 residues. CDR3 residues: CASKNRDGRGLYTF. Here the CDR3 DNA reads TGTGCCAGCAAGAACCGGGACGGCCGGGGACTGTACACCTTC.

As to this clone: A much bigger clone sits one base away, suggesting this may be a read error. Other DNA sequences in this sample translate to the same CDR3. V gene TRBV7-7 combines with J gene TRBJ2-5; D perhaps matches TRBD1 (6 bases). The germline V gene encodes CDR1 SSHAT and CDR2 FNYEAQ (reference sequence). This CDR3 is 17 amino acids long. The CDR3 nucleotides are TGTGCTAGCAGCCATCGTGTGGGAAGGGGGAAGATGGAGACCCAGTACTTC. It encodes CASSHRVGRGKMETQYF.

With regard to this clone: Lacking the conserved final phenylalanine or tryptophan, this CDR3 likely reflects a read error. No DNA is shown, since the ends of the CDR3 on it are uncertain; the CDR3 is the one TCRdb lists. The rearrangement uses TRBV20-1 and TRBJ2-1; the table's D call, TRBD2, was not checked against the DNA. Germline CDR1 reads DFQATT; CDR2 reads SNEGSKA (reference sequence). Inclusive of both ends, the CDR3 amounts to 15 amino acids. CDR3 protein: CSARAREGAEWEHFL.

At least ten counts were recorded for this clone. The rearrangement uses TRBV2 and TRBJ2-5; D may be TRBD1 or TRBD2 (5 bases each). This CDR3 contains 13 residues. Looked up from germline, CDR1 is SNHLY and CDR2 is FYNNEI. Trimming stripped 6 bases from V and 3 bases from J, with 11 bases between. The chain's CDR3 is CASRPGTEETQYF. DNA for the CDR3: TGTGCCAGCAGACCCGGGACGGAAGAGACCCAGTACTTC. Combining the CDR3 with reference TRBV2 and TRBJ2-5 gives the whole variable domain EPEVTQTPSHQVTQMGQEVILRCVPISNHLYFYWYRQILGQKVEFLVSFYNNEISEKSEIFDDQFSVERPDGSNFTLKIRSTKLEDSAMYFCASRPGTEETQYFGPGTRLLVL.

Only a few counts were recorded for this clone. This may stem from a read error, because a much larger clone lies one nucleotide away. The chain links TRBV9 to TRBJ2-1; perhaps TRBD1 as D (5 bases). The V gene's germline CDR1 is SGDLS and CDR2 YYNGEE. The CDR3 loop spans 15 amino acids. CDR3 sequence: CASSGGRGSDNEQFF. DNA of the CDR3: TGTGCCAGCAGCGGTGGTAGGGGCTCCGACAATGAGCAGTTCTTC.

This clone was picked up many times. The chain carries TRBV6-1 and TRBJ1-2; tentatively, D is TRBD1 (6 bases). Trimming removed 7 bases from V and 0 bases from J, with 15 bases in between. CDR1 is MNHNS and CDR2 is SASEGT in the germline V gene. The CDR3 extends over 15 amino acids. CDR3 protein: CASTQTGSPNYGYTF. CDR3 sequence (DNA): TGTGCCAGCACCCAAACAGGGTCACCTAACTATGGCTACACCTTC.

Ten or more counts support this clone. The rearrangement links TRBV5-4 to TRBJ1-4; D unclear. The CDR3 has 13 amino acids. Germline loops: CDR1 SGHNT, CDR2 YYREEE (reference sequence). V lost 3 bases and J lost 7, with 10 bases in between. CDR3 sequence reads: CASSSWESEKLFF. The CDR3 DNA reads as TGTGCCAGCAGCTCCTGGGAAAGTGAAAAACTGTTTTTT.

This clone appeared many times. This sequence joins TRBV28 and TRBJ1-5, with TRBD1 as a possible D gene (5 bases). Germline V gene lookup returns CDR1 MDHEN and CDR2 SYDVKM. The V end was cut by 9 bases, the J end by 4 bases, with 13 bases between. This CDR3 is 13 amino acids long. CDR3 amino acids: CASRTGGNQPQHF. The CDR3 DNA sequence: TGTGCCAGTAGGACTGGGGGGAATCAGCCCCAGCATTTT.

In its sample, this clone was seen many times. Other DNA sequences within the sample encode an identical CDR3. The rearrangement joins TRBV4-1 to TRBJ1-1; D possibly corresponds to TRBD1 (5 bases). V was trimmed by 4 bases and J by 3 bases, leaving 18 bases between them. Germline values: CDR1 MGHRA, CDR2 YSYEKL. CDR3 length: 16 amino acids. CDR3 sequence reads: CASSPQDRDGYTEAFF. The CDR3 region has the DNA TGCGCCAGCAGCCCTCAGGACCGGGACGGATACACTGAAGCTTTCTTT.

This clone was recorded many times. This chain links TRBV6-2 or TRBV6-3 with TRBJ2-1; D perhaps matches TRBD1 (6 bases). The germline V gene has CDR1 MNHEY and CDR2 SVGEGT. V was trimmed by 6 bases and J by 4 bases, leaving 10 bases between them. This CDR3 region has 13 residues. Written as DNA, the CDR3 is TGTGCCAGCAGGAGGACAGAATACAATGAGCAGTTCTTC. Translating it yields CASRRTEYNEQFF.

This clone was seen repeatedly, ten times or more. The V call is TRBV6-4, the J call TRBJ2-7; D is uncertain. Germline V gives CDR1 MRHNA, CDR2 SNTAGT. The CDR3 has 14 residues. Trimming pared 4 bases from V and 7 bases from J, leaving 17 bases between. This chain's CDR3 is CASSGRRTSKEQYV. The DNA for the CDR3 is TGTGCCAGCAGTGGCCGACGGACGTCGAAAGAGCAGTACGTC.

This chain links TRBV5-1 with TRBJ2-1, with 8 bases identical to TRBD2. The germline CDR1 and CDR2 sequences are SGHRS and YFSETQ. The length of the CDR3 is 15 residues. V dropped 0 bases and J dropped 6; count of bases not matched to a gene: 5. The CDR3 region has the DNA TGCGCCAGCAGCTTGGCGGGGGGGCGAGGCAATGAGCAGTTCTTC. Protein sequence: CASSLAGGRGNEQFF.

The sample holds many counts of this clone. CDR3 region: CASSLSRTASPQETQYF. In DNA, the CDR3 is TGTGCCAGCAGTCTGTCAAGAACAGCCTCGCCCCAAGAGACCCAGTACTTC. V and J are TRBV6-1 and TRBJ2-5; D ambiguous. Germline V gives CDR1 MNHNS, CDR2 SASEGT. The V end was cut by 5 bases, the J end by 1 base, with 20 bases between. This CDR3 has 17 amino acids.

The V and J genes are TRBV20-1 and TRBJ1-5; D is undetermined. The CDR3 sequence is 11 residues long. The germline CDR1 and CDR2 sequences are DFQATT and SNEGSKA (reference sequence). With 4 bases removed from V and 11 bases from J, the gap between germline ends came to 12 bases. CDR3 region: CSAITTTSQHF. The CDR3 coding sequence is TGCAGTGCTATAACAACTACTTCCCAGCATTTT.

This clone was seen ten or more times. J is TRBJ2-7 and V is TRBV7-9; D is undetermined. The V end was cut by 5 bases, the J end by 2 bases, with 13 bases between. The germline V gene encodes CDR1 SEHNR and CDR2 FQNEAQ (reference sequence). The CDR3 totals 14 residues. For the CDR3, the DNA is TGTGCCAGCAGCATCCCCGGGCTTACCTACGAGCAGTACTTC. This encodes CASSIPGLTYEQYF.

This clone appeared a few times. The V and J genes are TRBV11-2 and TRBJ2-7; 8 bases match TRBD1. The CDR3 is 14 residues long. CDR1 and CDR2 from the germline V gene are SGHAT and FQNNGV. V dropped 5 bases and J dropped 1; count of bases not matched to a gene: 4. The CDR3 sequence: CASSQQGVSYEQYF. DNA for the CDR3: TGTGCCAGCAGCCAACAGGGGGTGTCCTACGAGCAGTACTTC. Filled out from reference TRBV11-2 and TRBJ2-7, the complete variable domain reads EAGVAQSPRYKIIEKRQSVAFWCNPISGHATLYWYQQILGQGPKLLIQFQNNGVVDDSQLPKDRFSAERLKGVDSTLKIQPAKLEDSAVYLCASSQQGVSYEQYFGPGTRLTVT.

This clone was counted only a few times. Additional DNA sequences in this sample encode the identical CDR3. The V gene is TRBV27, the J gene TRBJ1-5; 7 positions agree with TRBD1. Germline-derived CDR1 and CDR2 are MNHEY and SMNVEV (reference sequence). V lost 6 bases and J lost 3; bases outside the gene matches: 11. This CDR3 is 16 amino acids long. The CDR3: CASRRTGLQLNQPQHF. CDR3 sequence (DNA): TGTGCCAGCAGGCGGACAGGTCTCCAACTCAATCAGCCCCAGCATTTT.

The CDR3 DNA is TGTGCCTGGTCCGTCGGGACAGGGAGAGGTAGCGAGCAGTACTTC. This encodes CAWSVGTGRGSEQYF. This chain connects TRBV30 to TRBJ2-7; 9 bases map to TRBD1. Germline CDR1 reads GTSNPN; CDR2 reads SVGIG (reference sequence). Trimming cost V 5 bases and J 6 bases; bases outside gene matches: 14. This CDR3 has 15 residues.

This clone has ten or more counts. The V and J genes are TRBV10-3 and TRBJ2-3; 8 bases agree with TRBD1. J was trimmed by 4 bases and V by 6 bases; bases with no gene match: 6. Per the germline V gene, CDR1 is ENHRY and CDR2 is SYGVKD. CDR3 length: 14 residues. In nucleotides, the CDR3 is TGTGCCATCAGGGACGACAGGGGTGCAGATACGCAGTATTTT. This translates into CAIRDDRGADTQYF.

This clone has at least ten counts. The chain has TRBV28 and TRBJ1-3, with unresolved D. The CDR3 length is 15 residues. Germline loops: CDR1 MDHEN, CDR2 SYDVKM. Trimming took 1 base from V and 4 from J, leaving 11 bases between them. The CDR3 nucleotides are TGTGCCAGCAGTTTATTTGGGGTGAGGGGAAACACCATATATTTT. This translates into CASSLFGVRGNTIYF.

Regarding this clone: A clone one base away is much larger, so this may be a read error. This chain joins TRBV27 and TRBJ2-3; tentative D call: TRBD2 (5 bases). The V gene's germline CDR1 is MNHEY and CDR2 SMNVEV (reference sequence). This CDR3 is built from 15 residues. The germline V and J ends were trimmed by 5 bases and 4 bases, with 16 bases remaining between them. CDR3 protein: CASSIIGMDSDTQYF. CDR3 in DNA: TGTGCCAGCAGTATAATCGGGATGGACTCAGATACGCAGTATTTT.

This clone was counted ten times or more. The rearrangement joins TRBV4-3 to TRBJ2-5; TRBD2 is a possible D gene (5 bases). From germline, CDR1 is LGHNA and CDR2 YSLEER. This CDR3 has 15 residues. The V and J ends lost 0 bases and 0 bases respectively, with 8 bases between them. CDR3 DNA: TGCGCCAGCAGCCAAGATTGGACTGACCAAGAGACCCAGTACTTC. Translated: CASSQDWTDQETQYF.

The CDR3 nucleotides read TGTGCCACCATACAGGGGGCGTGGGAGACCCAGTACTTC. This gives the protein CATIQGAWETQYF. The chain carries TRBV24-1 and TRBJ2-5; TRBD1 agrees at 9 bases. CDR3 length: 13 residues. Germline CDR1 is KGHDR and CDR2 is SFDVKD. Germline trimming cut 8 bases from V and 5 bases from J; bases unmatched to any gene: 5.

This clone was detected only a few times. A much more abundant neighbour one base away suggests this may be a read error. The CDR3 does not close with the conserved phenylalanine or tryptophan, likely indicating a read error. V is TRBV14 and J is TRBJ1-2, with unresolved D. Germline lookup yields CDR1 SGHDN and CDR2 FVKESK. The CDR3 is made up of 13 amino acids. The V gene lost 4 bases and the J gene lost 4 bases, with 10 bases spanning the gap. As DNA, the CDR3 is TGTGCCAGCAGCCGCGTTAGGACCTATGGCTACACCCTC. It yields the protein CASSRVRTYGYTL.